A single sample is the source of the 20 T cell receptor beta chains below, sequenced in a study of T-cell memory formation after mild COVID-19. TCRdb processed the 5' RACE reads anew with MiXCR; each CDR3 protein has one entry. The sample holds hundreds of thousands of distinct CDR3 sequences; over 15% are singletons and the top ten take more than 10%. The sequenced sample was PBMCs or a T cell subset sorted from them (not recorded which). These receptors were taken from an adult woman who had mild COVID-19 (a few samples of this study predate the infection). Cell type and time point are not known.

This clonotype was picked up many times. The chain links TRBV7-2 to TRBJ2-6, with 14 bases matching TRBD2. Unmatched junction bases numbered 13, after V lost 2 bases and J lost 4 bases. Germline V gene data show CDR1 as SGHTA and CDR2 as FQGNSA. The length of the CDR3 is 21 residues. CDR3: CASSLFFRLAGGPRGANVLTF. Written as DNA, the CDR3 is TGTGCCAGCAGCTTATTTTTCCGACTAGCGGGAGGGCCGAGGGGGGCCAACGTCCTGACTTTC. Variable domain in full (rest from reference TRBV7-2 and TRBJ2-6): GAGVSQSPSNKVTEKGKDVELRCDPISGHTALYWYRQSLGQGLEFLIYFQGNSAPDKSGLPSDRFSAERTGGSVSTLTIQRTQQEDSAVYLCASSLFFRLAGGPRGANVLTFGAGSRLTVL.

The CDR3 coding sequence is TGTGCCAGCAGTGAATACCCCACGGGGCGCGACACAGATACGCAGTATTTT. This sequence encodes CASSEYPTGRDTDTQYF. The rearrangement uses TRBV25-1 and TRBJ2-3, with D possibly called TRBD1 or TRBD2 (5 bases each). V was cut by 0 bases and J by 2 bases, with 15 bases left in between. The germline CDR1 and CDR2 sequences are MGHDK and SYGVNS. The CDR3 runs 17 residues.

This clonotype was counted between two and nine times. This chain connects TRBV15 to TRBJ1-5; no reliable D call. V lost 1 base, J lost 4 bases, and 17 bases lay in between. The CDR3 has 17 residues. The germline V gene encodes CDR1 LNHNV and CDR2 YYDKDF (reference sequence). CDR3 DNA sequence: TGTGCCACCAGCAGAGTTGAGGAGGGCTTAACTAATCAGCCCCAGCATTTT. Protein: CATSRVEEGLTNQPQHF.

The chain uses TRBV29-1 and TRBJ2-7, with 8 bases matching TRBD1. In germline, CDR1 is SQVTM, CDR2 ANQGSEA. Trimming took 1 base from V and 5 from J; bases not matched to a gene: 10. The CDR3 totals 15 residues. CDR3 sequence (DNA): TGCAGCGTTGAAGGGTTGGCGGACAGGGAGAACGAGCAGTACTTC. As protein: CSVEGLADRENEQYF.

The gene calls are TRBV5-6 and TRBJ1-1, with a tentative D call TRBD1 (5 bases). Looked up from germline, CDR1 is SGHDT and CDR2 is YYEEEE. The CDR3 consists of 15 residues. Between the trimmed V and J ends, which lost 0 bases and 6 bases, there was a span of 15 bases. The CDR3 DNA sequence: TGTGCCAGCAGCTTGGTCGGGGCAAAAGGAGCTGAAGCTTTCTTT. It specifies CASSLVGAKGAEAFF.

V usage is TRBV7-9 and J usage is TRBJ2-1; 9 bases match TRBD2. The CDR3 is 17 amino acids. The trim removed 5 bases at V and 1 base at J, leaving 9 bases unmatched. Germline lookup yields CDR1 SEHNR and CDR2 FQNEAQ (reference sequence). CDR3 nucleotide sequence: TGTGCCAGCAGCCACTTTAGCGGGAGTCTGTCCTACAATGAGCAGTTCTTC. Translation gives CASSHFSGSLSYNEQFF. Full variable domain (missing parts from reference TRBV7-9 and TRBJ2-1): DTGVSQNPRHKITKRGQNVTFRCDPISEHNRLYWYRQTLGQGPEFLTYFQNEAQLEKSRLLSDRFSAERPKGSFSTLEIQRTEQGDSAMYLCASSHFSGSLSYNEQFFGPGTRLTVL.

At least ten counts were recorded for this clonotype. This chain uses TRBV27 with TRBJ1-1; perhaps TRBD1 as D (5 bases). The germline V and J ends were trimmed by 2 bases and 6 bases, with 7 bases remaining between them. This CDR3 comprises 12 residues. Germline V gene sequence: CDR1 MNHEY, CDR2 SMNVEV (reference sequence). For the CDR3, the DNA is TGTGCCAGCAGTTTAGGGGGGTCTGAAGCTTTCTTT. This translates into CASSLGGSEAFF.

The rearrangement uses TRBV3-1 and TRBJ1-4; D gene uncertain. V was pared by 1 base and J by 2 bases, with 11 bases between. Germline V gives CDR1 LGHDT, CDR2 YNNKEL (reference sequence). The CDR3 loop spans 16 amino acids. CDR3 loop: CASSQARSATNEKLFF. In DNA form, the CDR3 reads TGTGCCAGCAGCCAAGCCCGGAGCGCTACTAATGAAAAACTGTTTTTT.

This clonotype was found a few times. The gene calls are TRBV2 and TRBJ2-5; tentative D call: TRBD1 (5 bases). CDR3 length equals 11 residues. V was cut by 9 bases and J by 1 base, with 6 bases left in between. The germline V gene has CDR1 SNHLY and CDR2 FYNNEI. DNA of the CDR3: TGTGCCAGTCAGGGCCAAGAGACCCAGTACTTC. This encodes CASQGQETQYF. The complete variable domain, with remaining parts taken from reference TRBV2 and TRBJ2-5, reads EPEVTQTPSHQVTQMGQEVILRCVPISNHLYFYWYRQILGQKVEFLVSFYNNEISEKSEIFDDQFSVERPDGSNFTLKIRSTKLEDSAMYFCASQGQETQYFGPGTRLLVL.

A remark on this clonotype: One base away lies a much larger clone, so this may be a sequencing read error. This chain connects TRBV12-3 or TRBV12-4 to TRBJ2-7; TRBD2 agrees at 7 bases. V was clipped by 6 bases and J by 6 bases; unmatched bases: 11. This CDR3 region has 14 residues. The CDR3 spells CASSPTRGRAEQYF. CDR3 coding DNA: TGTGCCAGCAGCCCAACTAGAGGGAGGGCCGAGCAGTACTTC.

V gene TRBV12-3 or TRBV12-4 combines with J gene TRBJ1-6; no definite D call. V lost 3 bases to trimming and J lost 7 bases, with 7 bases between them. The CDR3 sequence is 13 residues long. The DNA for the CDR3 is TGTGCCAGCAGTTTGCAGGAAAATTCACCCCTCCACTTT. It translates to CASSLQENSPLHF.

In its sample, this clonotype was seen a few times. The rearrangement uses TRBV5-1 and TRBJ1-2, with 9 bases that match TRBD1. V dropped 5 bases and J dropped 4; count of bases not matched to a gene: 9. CDR3 size: 15 residues. Germline V CDR1 and CDR2: SGHRS, YFSETQ. This CDR3 reads CASSYTGGAGYGYTF. Written as DNA, the CDR3 is TGCGCCAGCAGTTATACAGGGGGCGCAGGCTATGGCTACACCTTC.

This clonotype was detected a few times. The chain links TRBV5-4 to TRBJ1-1, with D unclear. With 4 bases removed from V and 4 bases from J, the gap between germline ends came to 14 bases. The CDR3 is 14 residues long. The V gene's germline CDR1 is SGHNT and CDR2 YYREEE (reference sequence). The CDR3 reads CASSPVAGGTEAFF. The CDR3 nucleotides are TGTGCCAGCAGCCCCGTGGCAGGAGGCACTGAAGCTTTCTTT.

In its sample, this clonotype was seen a few times. The J gene is TRBJ2-5, the V gene TRBV4-3; a possible D gene is TRBD2 (6 bases). CDR3 length equals 14 residues. Germline V gene sequence: CDR1 LGHNA, CDR2 YSLEER. V was trimmed by 2 bases and J by 4 bases, leaving 11 bases between them. The CDR3 is CASSQTAGSETQYF. DNA of the CDR3: TGCGCCAGCAGCCAAACGGCGGGGTCAGAGACCCAGTACTTC.

This clonotype has a handful of counts. The chain uses TRBV12-3 or TRBV12-4 and TRBJ2-1; 7 bases line up with TRBD2. The ends lost 6 bases at V and 6 bases at J; junction bases unmatched: 8. There are 14 residues in the CDR3. CDR3 in amino acids: CASRSSGAANEQFF. The CDR3 nucleotides read TGTGCCAGCAGGTCTAGCGGCGCCGCCAATGAGCAGTTCTTC.

V is TRBV12-3 or TRBV12-4 and J is TRBJ2-1; 12 bases line up with TRBD2. The V segment lost 5 bases and the J segment 8 bases; nucleotides outside the gene matches: 10. The CDR3 extends over 16 amino acids. For the CDR3, the DNA is TGTGCCAGCAGTCCTCGGACTAGCGGGAATTTGCATGAGCAGTTCTTC. Protein product: CASSPRTSGNLHEQFF.

The V gene is TRBV11-2, the J gene TRBJ2-5, with D unresolved. Germline V gene sequence: CDR1 SGHAT, CDR2 FQNNGV. Deletions cut 5 bases from V and 4 bases from J, with 14 bases between. The CDR3 has 14 amino acids. In nucleotides, the CDR3 is TGTGCCAGCAGCCCGATTGGAGTTTCAGAGACCCAGTACTTC. Translation: CASSPIGVSETQYF. Drawing the rest from reference TRBV11-2 and TRBJ2-5, the complete variable domain is EAGVAQSPRYKIIEKRQSVAFWCNPISGHATLYWYQQILGQGPKLLIQFQNNGVVDDSQLPKDRFSAERLKGVDSTLKIQPAKLEDSAVYLCASSPIGVSETQYFGPGTRLLVL.

J is TRBJ2-7 and V is TRBV5-5; 7 bases align to TRBD2. The germline V gene encodes CDR1 SGHKS and CDR2 YYEKEE (reference sequence). The CDR3 covers 16 residues. Germline trimming cut 0 bases from V and 0 bases from J; bases unmatched to any gene: 6. CDR3 protein: CASSLAGAGSSYEQYF. The CDR3 coding sequence is TGTGCCAGCAGCTTGGCTGGAGCGGGGTCCTCCTACGAGCAGTACTTC. Combining the CDR3 with reference TRBV5-5 and TRBJ2-7 gives the whole variable domain DAGVTQSPTHLIKTRGQQVTLRCSPISGHKSVSWYQQVLGQGPQFIFQYYEKEERGRGNFPDRFSARQFPNYSSELNVNALLLGDSALYLCASSLAGAGSSYEQYFGPGTRLTVT.

Only a few counts were recorded for this clonotype. The V call is TRBV27, the J call TRBJ2-5; D uncertain. V was pared by 5 bases and J by 1 base, with 8 bases between. The CDR3 is 13 amino acids. CDR1 MNHEY and CDR2 SMNVEV come from the germline V gene (reference sequence). The CDR3: CASSPQSQETQYF. CDR3 nucleotide sequence: TGTGCCAGCAGTCCTCAGTCCCAAGAGACCCAGTACTTC.

This clonotype was picked up a small number of times. The chain joins TRBV5-5 to TRBJ2-3; D may be TRBD1 (6 bases). The V gene's germline CDR1 is SGHKS and CDR2 YYEKEE (reference sequence). CDR3 length: 15 residues. V lost 2 bases to trimming and J lost 3 bases, with 13 bases between them. CDR3 residues: CASSFSLQGTDTQYF. CDR3 coding DNA: TGTGCCAGCAGCTTTTCCCTACAGGGAACAGATACGCAGTATTTT.